The sequence of this T cell receptor (beta chain) was determined in a study of T cell changes during pregnancy in multiple sclerosis. J was trimmed by 5 bases and V by 5 bases; bases with no gene match: 14. The germline V gene has CDR1 MNHNY and CDR2 SVGAGI (reference sequence). The CDR3 consists of 16 residues. This clone was detected once. Some clones are missing from TCRdb's copy, which holds only in-frame ones; the method was immunoSEQ multiplex PCR. The sample lists about 84,000 clones, 94% occurring once. The source material was peripheral blood, sampled in the third trimester of pregnancy. This receptor was obtained from a female donor with multiple sclerosis, enrolled in a pregnancy study. The V gene is TRBV6-6, the J gene TRBJ2-5, with TRBD1 matching over 7 bases. The CDR3 nucleotides are TGTGCCAGCAGTATGCTTTCCGGGACAGTTAGTGAGACCCAGTACTTC. It is translated as CASSMLSGTVSETQYF.